The following is a T cell receptor beta chain sequence with its context. The assay was immunoSEQ multiplex PCR, and TCRdb's table has in-frame clones only and misses some. The sample records around 190,000 clones, about 79% being singletons. Trimming took off 3 bases at V and 1 base at J, with 11 bases between the two ends. The germline CDR1 and CDR2 sequences are SQVTM and ANQGSEA. The CDR3 runs to 14 residues. These data come from a study of blood T cell repertoires in COVID-19. Whole-study context: The study drew acute and convalescent COVID-19 samples from the United States, Italy and Spain. PBMCs, B-cell-depleted T cells, or T cells were the source of the cDNA or gDNA that made up the material.

Material for sequencing was peripheral blood. This clonotype was obtained from a human donor in a cohort sampled during active COVID-19. The J gene is TRBJ2-3, the V gene TRBV29-1, with a weak D call TRBD1 (6 bases). Here the CDR3 DNA reads TGCAGCGTTGACGGGCCAGGGGGCACAGATACGCAGTATTTT. The encoded protein is CSVDGPGGTDTQYF.